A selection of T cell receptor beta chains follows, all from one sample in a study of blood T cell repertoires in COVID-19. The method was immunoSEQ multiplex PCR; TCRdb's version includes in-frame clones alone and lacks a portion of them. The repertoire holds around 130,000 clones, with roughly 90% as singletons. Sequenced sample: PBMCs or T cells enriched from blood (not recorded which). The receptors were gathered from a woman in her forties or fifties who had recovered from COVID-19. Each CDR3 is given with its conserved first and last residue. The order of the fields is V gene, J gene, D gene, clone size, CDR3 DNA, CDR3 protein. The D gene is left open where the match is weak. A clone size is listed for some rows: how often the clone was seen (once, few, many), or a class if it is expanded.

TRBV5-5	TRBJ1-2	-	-	TGTGCCAGCAGCTTAGGGAGATCTGGTGGCTACACCTTC	CASSLGRSGGYTF
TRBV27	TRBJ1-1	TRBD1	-	TGTGCCAGCAGCGAGAGGGACAGGGGATCTGAAGCTTTCTTT	CASSERDRGSEAFF
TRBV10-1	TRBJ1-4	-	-	TGCGCCAGCAGTTCCCAACACGGCGGGAAACTGTTTTTT	CASSSQHGGKLFF
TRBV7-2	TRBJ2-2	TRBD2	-	TGTGCCAGCAGCGACACTAGCGGGGGGGCAATCGGGGAGCTGTTTTTT	CASSDTSGGAIGELFF
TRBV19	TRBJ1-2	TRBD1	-	TGTGCCAGTAGTCCGCAGGGGGCGACCCCTACTTCTGGCTACACCTTC	CASSPQGATPTSGYTF
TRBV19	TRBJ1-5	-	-	TGTGCCAGTAGTATGTGGACAGCCGGCCAGCCCCAGCATTTT	CASSMWTAGQPQHF
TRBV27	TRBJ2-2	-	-	TGTGCCAGCAGTTTATCTAGCACCCCCCTGGGCACCGGGGAGCTGTTTTTT	CASSLSSTPLGTGELFF
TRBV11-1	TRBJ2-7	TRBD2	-	TGTGCCAGCAGCCCAGGGCCAGCGGGAGAGTACGAGCAGTACTTC	CASSPGPAGEYEQYF
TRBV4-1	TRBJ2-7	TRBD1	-	TGCGCCAGCAGCCGCGGGACAGGGGAATTGGCCTACGAGCAGTACTTC	CASSRGTGELAYEQYF
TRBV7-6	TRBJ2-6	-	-	TGTGCCAGCAGCTTAGAAAGCAGGGTTCTCTCTGGGGCCAACGTCCTGACTTTC	CASSLESRVLSGANVLTF
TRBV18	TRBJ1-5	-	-	TGTGCCAGCTCACAACAAGATAGCAATCAGCCCCAGCATTTT	CASSQQDSNQPQHF
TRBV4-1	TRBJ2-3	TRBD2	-	TGCGCCAGCAGCCCCTATCCCAGCGGGGACACAGATACGCAGTATTTT	CASSPYPSGDTDTQYF
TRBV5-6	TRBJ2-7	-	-	TGTGCCAGCATAGACAGCCTCTCCTACGAGCAGTACTTC	CASIDSLSYEQYF
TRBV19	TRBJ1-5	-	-	TGTGCCAGTAGTTCCCTTAGCAATCAGCCCCAGCATTTT	CASSSLSNQPQHF
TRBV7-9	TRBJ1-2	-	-	TGTGCCAGCAGCCCCCGGACAGACTATGGCTACACCTTC	CASSPRTDYGYTF
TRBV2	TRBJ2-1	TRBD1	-	TGTGCCAGCAGAAGGACAGGGTGGCAGTTCTTC	CASRRTGWQFF
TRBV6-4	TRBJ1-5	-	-	TGTGCCAGCAGTGAGGTGTGGGGCCAGCCCCAGCATTTT	CASSEVWGQPQHF
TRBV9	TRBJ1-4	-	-	TGTGCCAGCAGCGTAGCTGGGGGGAGAGGCGAAAAACTGTTTTTT	CASSVAGGRGEKLFF
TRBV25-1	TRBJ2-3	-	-	TGTGCCAGCAGTGTAGGCTCGAGGAACACAGATACGCAGTATTTT	CASSVGSRNTDTQYF
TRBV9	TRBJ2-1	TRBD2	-	TGTGCCAGCAGCGTAGACCTAGCGGGGGTGAATGAGCAGTTCTTC	CASSVDLAGVNEQFF
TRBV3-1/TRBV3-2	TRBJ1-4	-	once	TGTGCCAGCAGCCTTCGAACGGGAGCAAATGAAAAACTGTTTTTT	CASSLRTGANEKLFF
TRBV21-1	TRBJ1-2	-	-	TGTGCCAGCAGCAAAGACATGACAGGGATTGTGGGTGGCTACACCTTC	CASSKDMTGIVGGYTF
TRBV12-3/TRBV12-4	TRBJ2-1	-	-	TGTGCCAGCACCCGAGACACATACAATGAGCAGTTCTTC	CASTRDTYNEQFF
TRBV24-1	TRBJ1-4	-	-	TGTGCCACCAGTGATGATCTCGGACAGTTACGTAATGAAAAACTGTTTTTT	CATSDDLGQLRNEKLFF
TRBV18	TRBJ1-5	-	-	TGTGCCAGCTCAATACAGGAGAGTCGCAATCAGCCCCAGCATTTT	CASSIQESRNQPQHF
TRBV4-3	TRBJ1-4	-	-	TGCGCCAGCAGCCCTTCTGGGGCAGGGTATGGAAAAGAAAAACTGTTTTTT	CASSPSGAGYGKEKLFF
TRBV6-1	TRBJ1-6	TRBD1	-	TGTGCCAGCAGTGTCCGGGACAGCTCCTATAATTCACCCCTCCACTTT	CASSVRDSSYNSPLHF
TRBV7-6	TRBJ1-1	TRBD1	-	TGTGCCAGCAGCTTAGCCGCCTCCGGGACAGGGAACACTGAAGCTTTCTTT	CASSLAASGTGNTEAFF
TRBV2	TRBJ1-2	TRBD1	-	TGTGCCAGCAGTGAGTCAGGGGGCTATGGCTACACCTTC	CASSESGGYGYTF
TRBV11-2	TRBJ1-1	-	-	TGTGCCAGCAGCCCCCTTGGCAGGGACACTGAAGCTTTCTTT	CASSPLGRDTEAFF
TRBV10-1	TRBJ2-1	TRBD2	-	TGCGCCAGCAGCTCCACTAGCGTACCCTACAATGAGCAGTTCTTC	CASSSTSVPYNEQFF
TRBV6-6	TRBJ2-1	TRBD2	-	TGTGCCAGCATCAGTCTAGCGGGGAGCTCCTACAATGAGCAGTTCTTC	CASISLAGSSYNEQFF
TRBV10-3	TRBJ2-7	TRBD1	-	TGTGCCATCAGTGAGCGCCGGGACAGGGCGTACGAGCAGTACTTC	CAISERRDRAYEQYF
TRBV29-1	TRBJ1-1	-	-	TGCAGCGTTGATTTCCCGGGGAACACTGAAGCTTTCTTT	CSVDFPGNTEAFF
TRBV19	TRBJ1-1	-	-	TGTGCCAGTAGTATTTCAGGGGCGAACACTGAAGCTTTCTTT	CASSISGANTEAFF
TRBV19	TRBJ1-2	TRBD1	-	TGTGCCAGTAGTCGGGGACAGGGAGCGAGTGGCTACACCTTC	CASSRGQGASGYTF